Each of the 11 T cell receptor beta chains below was sequenced from the same sample in a study of T cell responses to AZD1222 COVID-19 vaccine. Repertoires were generated with immunoSEQ multiplex PCR, while TCRdb's copy carries only in-frame clones and drops some. The sample has over 90,000 clones; roughly 91% are singletons. The material sequenced was peripheral blood, taken on day 0 of AZD1222 vaccination. Receptors were obtained from an adult in good health.

This clone was seen once. The chain employs TRBV18 and TRBJ1-2; the D is unclear. Germline-derived CDR1 and CDR2 are KGHSH and LQKENI. The CDR3 contains 13 residues. V shed 1 base and J shed 8 bases, with 11 bases lying between them. For the CDR3, the DNA is TGTGCCAGCTCACCACAAGGGATTAAGGGCTACACCTTC. It translates to CASSPQGIKGYTF.

V and J are TRBV7-9 and TRBJ1-1, with a possible D match to TRBD1 (5 bases). With 5 bases removed from V and 6 bases from J, the gap between germline ends came to 19 bases. This CDR3 contains 15 residues. Germline assignment: CDR1 SEHNR and CDR2 FQNEAQ (reference sequence). CDR3 in DNA: TGTGCCAGCAGCCCCTCCGCAGGGTTTTACGCTGAAGCTTTCTTT. It translates to CASSPSAGFYAEAFF.

The V gene is TRBV10-1, the J gene TRBJ2-5, with 11 bases aligning to TRBD2. The CDR3 has 18 residues. The germline gives CDR1 WNHNN, CDR2 SYGVQD (reference sequence). V was clipped by 6 bases and J by 7 bases; unmatched bases: 19. The CDR3 spells CASRKPLNSGGAVLTQYF. DNA for the CDR3: TGCGCCAGCAGGAAACCCCTCAATAGCGGGGGGGCGGTTCTGACCCAGTACTTC.

The chain couples TRBV7-2 to TRBJ2-5; the D is unclear. The germline CDR1 and CDR2 sequences are SGHTA and FQGNSA. This CDR3 comprises 16 residues. Deletions cut 2 bases from V and 2 bases from J, with 15 bases between. The CDR3 loop reads CASSLSRVSPQETQYF. The CDR3 coding sequence is TGTGCCAGCAGCTTAAGTCGAGTGTCTCCGCAAGAGACCCAGTACTTC.

The gene calls are TRBV9 and TRBJ1-2, with a possible D match to TRBD1 (5 bases). CDR1 is SGDLS, CDR2 YYNGEE, per germline. The V end lost 4 bases, the J end lost 2 bases, and 15 bases lay between the germline ends. The CDR3 extends over 15 amino acids. The CDR3 reads CASSPTAGVNYGYTF. The CDR3, as DNA: TGTGCCAGCAGCCCAACTGCGGGGGTGAACTATGGCTACACCTTC.

The chain uses TRBV7-2 and TRBJ2-5; D is perhaps TRBD2 (5 bases). V lost 2 bases and J 7 bases, leaving 20 bases between the germline ends. The CDR3 contains 16 residues. The germline CDR1 and CDR2 sequences are SGHTA and FQGNSA. The DNA for the CDR3 is TGTGCCAGCAGCTTAACGGCTAGCACCACGTGGGGGACCCAGTACTTC. This gives the protein CASSLTASTTWGTQYF.

V gene TRBV5-1 combines with J gene TRBJ1-4; 10 nucleotides match TRBD1. V lost 4 bases to trimming and J lost 7 bases; unmatched junction nucleotides: 7. The CDR3 loop spans 15 amino acids. Germline CDR1 and CDR2: SGHRS and YFSETQ. CDR3 coding DNA: TGCGCCAGCAGCCCCCGGGACAGGGGAGGTGAAAAACTGTTTTTT. Translating it yields CASSPRDRGGEKLFF.

The V and J genes are TRBV5-4 and TRBJ2-7; 8 nucleotides match TRBD1. This CDR3 is built from 14 residues. V lost 4 bases, J lost 4 bases, and 7 bases stayed unmatched. Per the germline V gene, CDR1 is SGHNT and CDR2 is YYREEE (reference sequence). The CDR3 loop reads CASSLDRDSYEQYF. CDR3 sequence (DNA): TGTGCCAGCAGCCTGGACAGGGACTCGTACGAGCAGTACTTC.

This clone was seen a handful of times. The sample has other DNA sequences that encode this CDR3 too. The J gene is TRBJ2-5, the V gene TRBV6-1; 8 bases align to TRBD1. This CDR3 is built from 16 residues. Germline trimming cut 2 bases from V and 1 base from J; bases unmatched to any gene: 6. Germline V lookup: CDR1 MNHNS, CDR2 SASEGT. The CDR3 DNA reads as TGTGCCAGCAGTGAAAAGACAGGGGTGGGCCAAGAGACCCAGTACTTC. It specifies CASSEKTGVGQETQYF.

The CDR3 sequence is CASSPRRRGGLETQYF. In nucleotides, the CDR3 is TGTGCCAGCAGCCCGAGGAGACGGGGGGGCCTAGAGACCCAGTACTTC. The rearrangement joins TRBV7-8 to TRBJ2-5; TRBD2 matches 8 bases. Germline loops: CDR1 SGHVS, CDR2 FQNEAQ. V was pared by 5 bases and J by 4 bases, with 12 bases of the junction left unmatched. CDR3 length: 16 amino acids.

The chain couples TRBV5-1 to TRBJ2-2; D gene ambiguous. CDR1 SGHRS and CDR2 YFSETQ come from the germline V gene. V was pared by 3 bases and J by 0 bases, with 12 bases between. The CDR3 is 16 residues long. The CDR3 loop is CASSSPGSTNTGELFF. In DNA, the CDR3 is TGCGCCAGCAGCTCCCCCGGTTCGACGAACACCGGGGAGCTGTTTTTT.